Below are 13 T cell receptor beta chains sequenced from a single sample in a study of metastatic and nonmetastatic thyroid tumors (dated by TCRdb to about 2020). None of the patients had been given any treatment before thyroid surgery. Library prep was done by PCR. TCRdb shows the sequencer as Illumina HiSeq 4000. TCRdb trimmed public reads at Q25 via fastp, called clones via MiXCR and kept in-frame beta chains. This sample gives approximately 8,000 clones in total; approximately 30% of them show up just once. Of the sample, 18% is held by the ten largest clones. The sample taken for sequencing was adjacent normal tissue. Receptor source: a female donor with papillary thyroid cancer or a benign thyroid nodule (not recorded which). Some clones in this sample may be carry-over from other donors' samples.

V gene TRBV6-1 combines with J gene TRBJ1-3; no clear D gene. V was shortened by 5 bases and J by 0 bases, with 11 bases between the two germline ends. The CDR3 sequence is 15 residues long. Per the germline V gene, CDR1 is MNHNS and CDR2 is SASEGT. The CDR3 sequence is CASSSRLLSGNTIYF. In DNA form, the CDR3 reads TGTGCCAGCAGTTCCCGGTTACTCTCTGGAAACACCATATATTTT.

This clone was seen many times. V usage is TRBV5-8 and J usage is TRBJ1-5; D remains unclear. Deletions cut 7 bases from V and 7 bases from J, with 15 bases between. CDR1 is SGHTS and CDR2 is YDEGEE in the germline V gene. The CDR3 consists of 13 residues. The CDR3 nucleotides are TGTGCCAGCTCCCGGGCAGTCGGACAGCCCCAGCATTTT. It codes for CASSRAVGQPQHF.

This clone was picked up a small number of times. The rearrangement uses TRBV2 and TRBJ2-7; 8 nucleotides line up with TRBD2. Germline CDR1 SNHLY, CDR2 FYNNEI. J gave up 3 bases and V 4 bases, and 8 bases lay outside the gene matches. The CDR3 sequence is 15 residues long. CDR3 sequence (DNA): TGTGCCAGCAGTGCGGAGGTAGCGGGGCACTACGAGCAGTACTTC. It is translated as CASSAEVAGHYEQYF.

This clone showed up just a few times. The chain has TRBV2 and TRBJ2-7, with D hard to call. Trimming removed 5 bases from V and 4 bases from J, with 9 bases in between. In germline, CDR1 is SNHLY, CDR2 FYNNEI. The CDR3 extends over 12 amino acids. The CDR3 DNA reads TGTGCCAGCAGTTCCGGGCCTTACGAGCAGTACTTC. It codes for CASSSGPYEQYF.

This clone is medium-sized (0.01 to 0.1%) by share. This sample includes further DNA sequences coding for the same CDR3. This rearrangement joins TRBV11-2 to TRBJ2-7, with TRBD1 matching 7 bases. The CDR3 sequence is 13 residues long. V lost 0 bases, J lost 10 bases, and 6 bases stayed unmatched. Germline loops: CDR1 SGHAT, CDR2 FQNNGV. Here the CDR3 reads CASSLDHQGEQYV. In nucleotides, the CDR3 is TGTGCCAGCAGCTTAGATCATCAGGGGGAACAGTACGTC.

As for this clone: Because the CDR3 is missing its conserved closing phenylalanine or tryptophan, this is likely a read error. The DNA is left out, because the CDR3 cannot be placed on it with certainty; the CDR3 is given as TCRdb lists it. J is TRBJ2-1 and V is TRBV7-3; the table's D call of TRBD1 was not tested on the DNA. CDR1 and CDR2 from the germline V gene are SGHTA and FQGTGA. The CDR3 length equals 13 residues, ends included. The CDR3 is CASRQGQNNEEFL.

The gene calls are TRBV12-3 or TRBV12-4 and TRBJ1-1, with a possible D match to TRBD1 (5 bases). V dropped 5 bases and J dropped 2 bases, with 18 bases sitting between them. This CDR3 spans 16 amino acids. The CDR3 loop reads CASSLELRAPNTEAFF. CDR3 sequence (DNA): TGTGCCAGCAGTCTAGAGCTCAGGGCCCCTAACACTGAAGCTTTCTTT.

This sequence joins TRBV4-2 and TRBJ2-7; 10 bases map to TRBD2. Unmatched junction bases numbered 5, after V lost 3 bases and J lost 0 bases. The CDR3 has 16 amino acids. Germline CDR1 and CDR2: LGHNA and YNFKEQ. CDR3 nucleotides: TGTGCCAGCAGCCAGGAGATAGCGGGGGGCTCCTACGAGCAGTACTTC. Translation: CASSQEIAGGSYEQYF.

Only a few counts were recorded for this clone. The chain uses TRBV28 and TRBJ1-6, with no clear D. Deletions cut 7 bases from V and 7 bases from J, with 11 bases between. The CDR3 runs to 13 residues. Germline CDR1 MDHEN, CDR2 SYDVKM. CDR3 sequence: CASKAAVNSPLHF. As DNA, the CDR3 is TGTGCCAGCAAGGCAGCTGTGAATTCACCCCTCCACTTT.

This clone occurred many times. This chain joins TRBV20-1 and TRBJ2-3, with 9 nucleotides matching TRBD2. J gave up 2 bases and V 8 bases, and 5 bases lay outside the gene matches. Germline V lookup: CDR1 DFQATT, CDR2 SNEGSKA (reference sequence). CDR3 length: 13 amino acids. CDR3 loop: CSRLAENTDTQYF. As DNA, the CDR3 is TGCAGTCGACTAGCGGAGAACACAGATACGCAGTATTTT.

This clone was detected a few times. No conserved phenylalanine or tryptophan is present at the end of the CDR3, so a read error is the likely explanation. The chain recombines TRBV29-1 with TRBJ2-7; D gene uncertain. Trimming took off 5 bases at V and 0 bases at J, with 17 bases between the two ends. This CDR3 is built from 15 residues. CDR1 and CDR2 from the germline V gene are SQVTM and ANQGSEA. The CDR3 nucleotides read TGCAGCGTTTCCGATCCTAGACGGAGCTCCTACGAGCAGTACTTA. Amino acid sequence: CSVSDPRRSSYEQYL.

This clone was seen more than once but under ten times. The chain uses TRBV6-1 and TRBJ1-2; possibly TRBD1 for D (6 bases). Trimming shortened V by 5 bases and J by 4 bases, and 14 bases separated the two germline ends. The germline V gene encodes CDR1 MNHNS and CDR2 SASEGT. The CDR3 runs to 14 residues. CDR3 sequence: CASSSPGQAYGYTF. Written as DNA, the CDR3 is TGTGCCAGCAGTAGTCCGGGACAAGCCTATGGCTACACCTTC.

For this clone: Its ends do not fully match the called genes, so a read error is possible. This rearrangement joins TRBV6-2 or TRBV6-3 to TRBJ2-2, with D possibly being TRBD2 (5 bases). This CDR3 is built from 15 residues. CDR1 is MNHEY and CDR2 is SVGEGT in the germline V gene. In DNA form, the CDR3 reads TGTGCCAGCAGAGACCTGTCGCTAACGGCCGGGGATCTGTTTTTT. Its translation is CASRDLSLTAGDLFF.